These 32 T cell receptor beta chains came from one sample sequenced in a study of cytomegalovirus exposure and HLA in healthy donors. In the PCR, 60 Vbeta and 13 Jbeta primers were used. Generated by immunoSEQ multiplex PCR, the TCRdb table keeps only in-frame clones and is missing some. The sample contains about 110,000 clones, roughly 73% of which appear only once. Sequencing input: PBMCs. These receptors all stem from a young woman in good health and CMV-seronegative.

This chain's CDR3 is CASSIDRLSGELFF. CDR3 nucleotide sequence: TGTGCCAGTAGTATCGACAGGCTGTCCGGGGAGCTGTTTTTT. V gene TRBV19 combines with J gene TRBJ2-2; weak D call: TRBD1 (6 bases). This CDR3 spans 14 amino acids. Germline CDR1 and CDR2: LNHDA and SQIVND (reference sequence). Trimming removed 3 bases at V and 6 bases at J, with 11 bases between.

The CDR3 reads CSVLTGTEQYF. DNA for the CDR3: TGCAGCGTCCTGACAGGGACCGAGCAGTACTTC. The V gene is TRBV29-1, the J gene TRBJ2-7; 7 bases line up with TRBD1. There are 11 residues in the CDR3. Germline V gene data show CDR1 as SQVTM and CDR2 as ANQGSEA. V trimming: 6 bases; J trimming: 6 bases; junction bases outside the gene matches: 5.

CDR3 protein: CASSPQGRYGYTF. DNA for the CDR3: TGTGCCAGCAGTCCGCAGGGAAGATATGGCTACACCTTC. This chain connects TRBV27 to TRBJ1-2, with D perhaps TRBD1 (5 bases). Germline CDR1 is MNHEY and CDR2 is SMNVEV (reference sequence). CDR3 length: 13 amino acids. V lost 5 bases and J lost 5, with 12 bases in between.

The chain has TRBV2 and TRBJ1-1; the D gene is possibly TRBD1 (5 bases). Trimming took 6 bases from V and 6 from J, leaving 14 bases between them. There are 13 residues in the CDR3. CDR1 and CDR2 (germline): SNHLY, FYNNEI. The CDR3 sequence: CASRGWGDAEAFF. The CDR3 DNA sequence: TGTGCCAGCAGGGGATGGGGGGACGCTGAAGCTTTCTTT.

The gene calls are TRBV30 and TRBJ1-2; D call uncertain. The CDR3 loop spans 14 amino acids. V was clipped by 2 bases and J by 4 bases, with 14 bases between them. Germline V CDR1 and CDR2: GTSNPN, SVGIG (reference sequence). CDR3: CAWSIGGAGYGYTF. As DNA, the CDR3 is TGTGCCTGGAGTATCGGCGGCGCCGGCTATGGCTACACCTTC. Using reference TRBV30 and TRBJ1-2 for the parts outside the CDR3, the full variable domain is SQTIHQWPATLVQPVGSPLSLECTVEGTSNPNLYWYRQAAGRGLQLLFYSVGIGQISSEVPQNLSASRPQDRQFILSSKKLLLSDSGFYLCAWSIGGAGYGYTFGSGTRLTVV.

The V call is TRBV29-1, the J call TRBJ2-1; TRBD2 is a possible D gene (5 bases). Germline assignment: CDR1 SQVTM and CDR2 ANQGSEA. The CDR3 length is 11 residues. V gave up 4 bases and J gave up 4 bases, with 5 bases separating them. The CDR3 sequence: CSVAGYNEQFF. The CDR3 DNA sequence: TGCAGCGTTGCGGGGTACAATGAGCAGTTCTTC.

With regard to this clone: The same CDR3 arises from other DNA sequences in this sample as well. The V call is TRBV5-1, the J call TRBJ1-1; a possible D gene is TRBD1 (6 bases). Germline assignment: CDR1 SGHRS and CDR2 YFSETQ. The CDR3 runs 13 residues. Trimming removed 0 bases from V and 5 bases from J, with 8 bases in between. The CDR3 loop is CASSLEGGTEAFF. CDR3 bases: TGCGCCAGCAGCTTGGAGGGGGGGACTGAAGCTTTCTTT. Complete variable domain (other parts from reference TRBV5-1 and TRBJ1-1): KAGVTQTPRYLIKTRGQQVTLSCSPISGHRSVSWYQQTPGQGLQFLFEYFSETQRNKGNFPGRFSGRQFSNSRSEMNVSTLELGDSALYLCASSLEGGTEAFFGQGTRLTVV.

This chain links TRBV29-1 with TRBJ1-1; D might be TRBD1 (5 bases). CDR1 is SQVTM and CDR2 is ANQGSEA in the germline V gene. Trimming shortened V by 5 bases and J by 4 bases, and 11 bases separated the two germline ends. The CDR3 runs 12 residues. CDR3 coding DNA: TGCAGCGTTATCGGTCAGGGCACTGAAGCTTTCTTT. Translation gives CSVIGQGTEAFF. Full variable domain (missing parts from reference TRBV29-1 and TRBJ1-1): SAVISQKPSRDICQRGTSLTIQCQVDSQVTMMFWYRQQPGQSLTLIATANQGSEATYESGFVIDKFPISRPNLTFSTLTVSNMSPEDSSIYLCSVIGQGTEAFFGQGTRLTVV.

The V and J genes are TRBV10-3 and TRBJ2-3; a possible D gene is TRBD2 (6 bases). Per the germline V gene, CDR1 is ENHRY and CDR2 is SYGVKD. V lost 7 bases to trimming and J lost 2 bases, with 16 bases between them. The length of the CDR3 is 15 residues. This CDR3 reads CAIKNSVAVTDTQYF. The DNA for the CDR3 is TGTGCCATCAAGAATTCTGTAGCGGTCACAGATACGCAGTATTTT.

The chain has TRBV10-1 and TRBJ2-7; a weak D match, TRBD1 (6 bases). This CDR3 has 15 amino acids. V was shortened by 4 bases and J by 2 bases, with 15 bases between the two germline ends. Per germline, CDR1 WNHNN and CDR2 SYGVQD (reference sequence). The CDR3 region is CASSGGPGWTYEQYF. In DNA form, the CDR3 reads TGCGCCAGCAGTGGGGGGCCCGGGTGGACCTACGAGCAGTACTTC.

The chain has TRBV18 and TRBJ2-5; TRBD2 might be the D (5 bases). This CDR3 spans 13 amino acids. V shed 0 bases and J shed 5 bases, with 7 bases lying between them. The germline V gene encodes CDR1 KGHSH and CDR2 LQKENI. CDR3 amino acids: CASSPPREETQYF. For the CDR3, the DNA is TGTGCCAGCTCACCACCGAGGGAGGAGACCCAGTACTTC.

This clone was seen a handful of times. DNA of the CDR3: TGCGCCAGCAGCCGTTCAGGGGGCCAAGCTTTCTTT. Translated, it gives CASSRSGGQAFF. The gene calls are TRBV4-3 and TRBJ1-1, with 8 bases that match TRBD1. After removal of 4 bases from V and 9 bases from J, the junction contained 4 bases not matched to a gene. The CDR3 is 12 amino acids. Germline V lookup: CDR1 LGHNA, CDR2 YSLEER.

V gene TRBV12-5 combines with J gene TRBJ2-5; TRBD2 matches at 7 bases. J lost 2 bases, V lost 5 bases, and 8 bases had no gene match. Germline V lookup: CDR1 LGHNT, CDR2 FRNRAP. The CDR3 has 15 residues. DNA of the CDR3: TGTGCTAGTGGTCCAAGGGAGGGTCGTCAAGAGACCCAGTACTTC. Translating it yields CASGPREGRQETQYF. Using reference TRBV12-5 and TRBJ2-5 for the parts outside the CDR3, the full variable domain is DARVTQTPRHKVTEMGQEVTMRCQPILGHNTVFWYRQTMMQGLELLAYFRNRAPLDDSGMPKDRFSAEMPDATLATLKIQPSEPRDSAVYFCASGPREGRQETQYFGPGTRLLVL.

The chain joins TRBV6-4 to TRBJ2-3; 9 bases are shared with TRBD2. CDR1 and CDR2 from the germline V gene are MRHNA and SNTAGT. CDR3 length equals 15 residues. Trimming took 5 bases from V and 2 from J; bases not matched to a gene: 5. CDR3 nucleotide sequence: TGTGCCAGCAGTCAGCTAGCGGGGAACACAGATACGCAGTATTTT. It yields the protein CASSQLAGNTDTQYF.

V and J are TRBV9 and TRBJ1-1; 7 bases map to TRBD1. The J segment lost 2 bases and the V segment lost 8 bases, leaving 9 bases of the junction unmatched. The germline V gene encodes CDR1 SGDLS and CDR2 YYNGEE. The CDR3 length is 14 residues. The CDR3: CASAEWTGNTEAFF. The CDR3 DNA sequence: TGTGCCAGTGCGGAATGGACAGGAAACACTGAAGCTTTCTTT.

The chain uses TRBV11-2 and TRBJ1-5, with 8 bases identical to TRBD1. Trimming removed 5 bases from V and 7 bases from J; junction bases left unmatched: 7. Germline CDR1 SGHAT, CDR2 FQNNGV. The CDR3 sequence is 14 residues long. In DNA form, the CDR3 reads TGTGCCAGCAGCGTCGGGACAGGCGAACAGCCCCAGCATTTT. Protein product: CASSVGTGEQPQHF.

The chain employs TRBV28 and TRBJ1-5; D is possibly TRBD1 (6 bases). This CDR3 has 15 amino acids. V was clipped by 10 bases and J by 0 bases, with 16 bases between them. Germline assignment: CDR1 MDHEN and CDR2 SYDVKM. CDR3 sequence: CATFTGTFSNQPQHF. CDR3 nucleotide sequence: TGTGCCACGTTCACCGGGACATTTAGCAATCAGCCCCAGCATTTT.

This clone was counted a few times. The identical CDR3 is also encoded by other nucleotide sequences in the sample. The chain uses TRBV30 and TRBJ1-1; tentatively, D is TRBD1 (5 bases). This CDR3 region has 13 residues. Trimming shortened V by 3 bases and J by 1 base, and 9 bases separated the two germline ends. Germline V CDR1 and CDR2: GTSNPN, SVGIG (reference sequence). As DNA, the CDR3 is TGTGCCTGGAGCGGTCAGGGGAACACTGAAGCTTTCTTT. Translation gives CAWSGQGNTEAFF.

This clone showed up just once. The V gene is TRBV5-1, the J gene TRBJ2-2; D possibly corresponds to TRBD2 (7 bases). The germline CDR1 and CDR2 sequences are SGHRS and YFSETQ. The CDR3 loop spans 16 amino acids. Trimming removed 4 bases at V and 7 bases at J, with 20 bases between. The CDR3 sequence is CASSPLGGPAYGELFF. In nucleotides, the CDR3 is TGCGCCAGCAGCCCCCTCGGGGGGCCGGCGTACGGGGAGCTGTTTTTT.

The CDR3 here is CASSLGTSGSTDTQYF. The CDR3 DNA sequence: TGCGCCAGCAGCTTGGGGACTAGCGGGAGCACAGATACGCAGTATTTT. V usage is TRBV5-1 and J usage is TRBJ2-3, with 11 bases matching TRBD2. Germline trimming cut 0 bases from V and 0 bases from J; bases unmatched to any gene: 0. From germline, CDR1 is SGHRS and CDR2 YFSETQ. The CDR3 has 16 residues.

The chain couples TRBV7-6 to TRBJ1-1; weak D call: TRBD1 (5 bases). V gave up 3 bases and J gave up 5 bases, with 10 bases separating them. The germline gives CDR1 SGHVS, CDR2 FNYEAQ. The CDR3 runs 13 residues. The CDR3 loop reads CASSFLRTTEAFF. The CDR3 region has the DNA TGTGCCAGCAGCTTTCTAAGGACAACTGAAGCTTTCTTT. The variable domain in full, completed from reference TRBV7-6 and TRBJ1-1, reads GAGVSQSPRYKVTKRGQDVALRCDPISGHVSLYWYRQALGQGPEFLTYFNYEAQQDKSGLPNDRFSAERPEGSISTLTIQRTEQRDSAMYRCASSFLRTTEAFFGQGTRLTVV.

This sequence joins TRBV6-1 and TRBJ2-7; possibly TRBD2 for D (7 bases). CDR3 length equals 13 residues. Trimming removed 11 bases from V and 7 bases from J, with 21 bases in between. Germline CDR1 MNHNS, CDR2 SASEGT. CDR3 sequence (DNA): TGTGCCGCCTCTAGCGGAGGGGGGAGGGAGCAGTACTTC. Residues: CAASSGGGREQYF.

This clone appeared a few times. This chain connects TRBV4-2 to TRBJ2-5; 8 positions match TRBD2. Germline lookup yields CDR1 LGHNA and CDR2 YNFKEQ. After removal of 0 bases from V and 5 bases from J, the junction contained 5 bases not matched to a gene. The CDR3 runs to 15 residues. CDR3 sequence reads: CASSQDITGGETQYF. CDR3 nucleotides: TGTGCCAGCAGCCAAGATATAACGGGAGGGGAGACCCAGTACTTC.

In its sample, this clone was seen once. This chain links TRBV6-6 with TRBJ2-3; 9 nucleotides line up with TRBD2. The CDR3 runs to 16 residues. V dropped 0 bases and J dropped 9; count of bases not matched to a gene: 10. The germline V gene encodes CDR1 MNHNY and CDR2 SVGAGI (reference sequence). The DNA for the CDR3 is TGTGCCAGCAGTTACTCGACCTGGCGGGGGGGCGAAACGCAGTATTTT. It yields the protein CASSYSTWRGGETQYF.

This clone was counted only a few times. The V and J genes are TRBV30 and TRBJ1-1; D remains unclear. V was trimmed by 2 bases and J by 0 bases, leaving 10 bases between them. CDR1 and CDR2 from the germline V gene are GTSNPN and SVGIG (reference sequence). The CDR3 has 14 amino acids. This chain's CDR3 is CAWSLDLVNTEAFF. The CDR3 DNA follows: TGTGCCTGGAGTTTAGACTTAGTGAACACTGAAGCTTTCTTT.

The V and J genes are TRBV30 and TRBJ2-1, with 7 bases aligning to TRBD2. There are 17 residues in the CDR3. Trimming took 2 bases from V and 3 from J; bases not matched to a gene: 13. Germline-derived CDR1 and CDR2 are GTSNPN and SVGIG (reference sequence). Written as DNA, the CDR3 is TGTGCCTGGAGTAGGGGCGGGAGCGCCTTTAACTACAATGAGCAGTTCTTC. Encoded protein: CAWSRGGSAFNYNEQFF.

The rearrangement uses TRBV10-3 and TRBJ2-3, with D perhaps TRBD2 (7 bases). Germline loops: CDR1 ENHRY, CDR2 SYGVKD. The CDR3 extends over 15 amino acids. V lost 4 bases and J 2 bases, leaving 13 bases between the germline ends. As DNA, the CDR3 is TGTGCCATCAGTGGGGGCGGGGGCGCCACAGATACGCAGTATTTT. This translates into CAISGGGGATDTQYF.

The sample holds a few counts of this clone. The CDR3 loop is CASSEGSQRGGRRYF. The CDR3 nucleotides read TGTGCCAGCAGTGAAGGTTCCCAGCGGGGGGGCCGCCGGTACTTC. This sequence joins TRBV2 and TRBJ2-4, with 10 bases fitting TRBD2. Germline V lookup: CDR1 SNHLY, CDR2 FYNNEI. This CDR3 has 15 amino acids. Trimming took 1 base from V and 15 from J; bases not matched to a gene: 12.

V and J are TRBV12-5 and TRBJ2-3; 8 bases are a match to TRBD2. The germline CDR1 and CDR2 sequences are LGHNT and FRNRAP. This CDR3 has 16 residues. The J segment lost 5 bases and the V segment lost 6 bases, leaving 13 bases of the junction unmatched. The CDR3 DNA reads TGTGCTAGTGGGCCCGGACTAGCCCCGGGAATAGATACGCAGTATTTT. Its translation is CASGPGLAPGIDTQYF. The full variable domain, completed using reference TRBV12-5 and TRBJ2-3, is DARVTQTPRHKVTEMGQEVTMRCQPILGHNTVFWYRQTMMQGLELLAYFRNRAPLDDSGMPKDRFSAEMPDATLATLKIQPSEPRDSAVYFCASGPGLAPGIDTQYFGPGTRLTVL.

This rearrangement joins TRBV28 to TRBJ1-6; 9 bases are shared with TRBD1. The J segment lost 10 bases and the V segment lost 8 bases, leaving 6 bases of the junction unmatched. The CDR3 is 13 residues long. The germline V gene has CDR1 MDHEN and CDR2 SYDVKM. CDR3 loop: CASADRGESPLHF. The CDR3 bases are TGTGCCAGCGCGGACAGGGGAGAATCACCCCTCCACTTT. The full variable domain, rest sourced from reference TRBV28 and TRBJ1-6, is DVKVTQSSRYLVKRTGEKVFLECVQDMDHENMFWYRQDPGLGLRLIYFSYDVKMKEKGDIPEGYSVSREKKERFSLILESASTNQTSMYLCASADRGESPLHFGNGTRLTVT.

The chain joins TRBV2 to TRBJ2-1; a weak D match, TRBD2 (5 bases). The length of the CDR3 is 15 residues. With 4 bases removed from V and 2 bases from J, the gap between germline ends came to 12 bases. The germline V gene encodes CDR1 SNHLY and CDR2 FYNNEI. CDR3 nucleotides: TGTGCCAGCAGTGGAAGGACTCCCACCTACAATGAGCAGTTCTTC. Its translation: CASSGRTPTYNEQFF.

The V call is TRBV6-6, the J call TRBJ1-1; D not resolved. The CDR3 loop spans 11 amino acids. Germline loops: CDR1 MNHNY, CDR2 SVGAGI (reference sequence). V was trimmed by 5 bases and J by 6 bases, leaving 7 bases between them. The CDR3 here is CASSRGSEAFF. In nucleotides, the CDR3 is TGTGCCAGCAGTCGAGGCTCTGAAGCTTTCTTT.